Following are 22 T cell receptor beta chains from one sample sequenced in a study of CD8+ T cells in alopecia areata. RNA was extracted and reverse transcribed into cDNA as the sequencing template. The protocol was immunoSEQ multiplex PCR, while the TCRdb copy is restricted to in-frame clones and leaves out a portion. The table lists approximately 3,300 clones, approximately 80% of them singletons, with 5% in the top ten. Noted treatment: oral pan-JAK inhibitor, 5-10 mg twice daily. Specimens obtained from alopecia areata patients comprised lesional scalp punch biopsies and peripheral blood. The specimen was skin, collected at week 24, from a patient treated with tofacitinib. The receptors shown here come from a human donor with alopecia areata.

This chain links TRBV19 with TRBJ2-1; 9 nucleotides align to TRBD1. Trimming cost V 4 bases and J 7 bases; bases outside gene matches: 8. Germline V gives CDR1 LNHDA, CDR2 SQIVND (reference sequence). This CDR3 comprises 15 residues. The CDR3 nucleotides read TGTGCCAGTAGTACGGGACAGGGCCCACAGAATGAGCAGTTCTTC. Protein sequence: CASSTGQGPQNEQFF.

The chain combines TRBV11-1 with TRBJ2-5, with 7 bases fitting TRBD2. The junction had 5 bases not matched to a gene; V was cut back by 8 bases and J by 2 bases. Germline CDR1 and CDR2: SGHAT and FQDESV (reference sequence). CDR3 length: 13 residues. The CDR3 protein is CASLVSGQETQYF. Here the CDR3 DNA reads TGTGCCAGCTTGGTTAGCGGGCAAGAGACCCAGTACTTC.

This sequence joins TRBV7-2 and TRBJ2-5; possible D gene TRBD2, 7 bases. V was cut by 3 bases and J by 5 bases, with 13 bases left in between. Germline CDR1 and CDR2: SGHTA and FQGNSA. The CDR3 has 14 amino acids. In DNA form, the CDR3 reads TGTGCCAGCAGCTTTAGGCGCGGGGGCGAGACCCAGTACTTC. Its translation is CASSFRRGGETQYF.

V is TRBV7-9 and J is TRBJ1-3; no firm D call. The germline CDR1 and CDR2 sequences are SEHNR and FQNEAQ (reference sequence). Trimming left V 0 bases short and J 3 bases short, with 6 bases between. The CDR3 has 14 amino acids. The CDR3 sequence: CASSLARIGNTIYF. The CDR3 nucleotides read TGTGCCAGCAGCTTAGCGCGCATTGGAAACACCATATATTTT.

CDR3 coding DNA: TGTGCCAGCAGGGATATCGACATAATTGCAACTAATGAAAAACTGTTTTTT. This sequence encodes CASRDIDIIATNEKLFF. The genes are TRBV2 and TRBJ1-4; D gene uncertain. Germline CDR1 is SNHLY and CDR2 is FYNNEI. CDR3 length: 17 amino acids. The ends were cut back, 6 bases at V and 0 bases at J, with 17 bases in the middle.

This clone was detected a few times. The chain couples TRBV5-1 to TRBJ2-4, with TRBD1 as a possible D gene (5 bases). The CDR3 is 14 amino acids. CDR1 is SGHRS and CDR2 is YFSETQ in the germline V gene. V lost 0 bases and J lost 5, with 9 bases in between. As DNA, the CDR3 is TGCGCCAGCAGCTTGGGACAGCGCGAAAACATTCAGTACTTC. Encoded protein: CASSLGQRENIQYF.

This chain uses TRBV20-1 with TRBJ2-3; D gene ambiguous. The CDR3 contains 11 residues. V lost 7 bases to trimming and J lost 0 bases, with 5 bases between them. CDR1 is DFQATT, CDR2 SNEGSKA, per germline (reference sequence). The DNA of the CDR3 is TGCAGTGGGGGAAGCACAGATACGCAGTATTTT. Translating gives CSGGSTDTQYF.

V gene TRBV10-2 combines with J gene TRBJ2-7; 8 bases align to TRBD1. CDR1 and CDR2 (germline): WSHSY, SAAADI. The trim removed 2 bases at V and 1 base at J, leaving 4 bases unmatched. The CDR3 covers 15 residues. The DNA for the CDR3 is TGCGCCAGCAGTGAGCCTGGACAGGGTTCCTACGAGCAGTACTTC. This codes for CASSEPGQGSYEQYF.

V is TRBV6-4 and J is TRBJ1-6, with 8 positions matching TRBD1. CDR1 is MRHNA and CDR2 is SNTAGT in the germline V gene. This CDR3 spans 19 amino acids. J was trimmed by 8 bases and V by 3 bases; bases with no gene match: 18. The CDR3 region has the DNA TGTGCCAGCAGTGAACCCCCAGGGGGCGAAGTGATCTGTGATTCACCCCTCCACTTT. Protein sequence: CASSEPPGGEVICDSPLHF.

The chain couples TRBV19 to TRBJ2-3; 8 bases are shared with TRBD2. This CDR3 region has 15 residues. With 5 bases clipped from V and 0 bases from J, the junction kept 4 bases outside the gene matches. Germline CDR1 is LNHDA and CDR2 is SQIVND (reference sequence). The CDR3 sequence: CASSPLAGSTDTQYF. The DNA for the CDR3 is TGTGCCAGTAGTCCCCTAGCGGGCAGCACAGATACGCAGTATTTT. Based on the CDR3 plus reference TRBV19 and TRBJ2-3, the full variable domain is DGGITQSPKYLFRKEGQNVTLSCEQNLNHDAMYWYRQDPGQGLRLIYYSQIVNDFQKGDIAEGYSVSREKKESFPLTVTSAQKNPTAFYLCASSPLAGSTDTQYFGPGTRLTVL.

V is TRBV12-5 and J is TRBJ2-5, with D uncertain. The length of the CDR3 is 14 residues. The germline V and J ends were trimmed by 4 bases and 4 bases, with 13 bases remaining between them. Germline CDR1 LGHNT, CDR2 FRNRAP. The CDR3 here is CASGSRPLLETQYF. The CDR3 bases are TGTGCTAGTGGTTCCCGTCCTCTCCTAGAGACCCAGTACTTC.

The V gene is TRBV7-3, the J gene TRBJ2-3, with unresolved D. Trimming left V 5 bases short and J 5 bases short, with 8 bases between. The CDR3 covers 12 residues. Germline V gene sequence: CDR1 SGHTA, CDR2 FQGTGA. CDR3 sequence reads: CASSAAGDTQYF. CDR3 coding DNA: TGTGCCAGCAGCGCGGCCGGAGATACGCAGTATTTT.

The chain carries TRBV11-1 and TRBJ2-1, with a possible D match to TRBD2 (5 bases). CDR3 length: 14 residues. Trimming removed 1 base from V and 6 bases from J, with 10 bases in between. Germline V gene lookup returns CDR1 SGHAT and CDR2 FQDESV (reference sequence). CDR3 DNA sequence: TGTGCCAGCAGCTTAGTTCACAGCGGCAATGAGCAGTTCTTC. Its translation is CASSLVHSGNEQFF. Complete variable domain (other parts from reference TRBV11-1 and TRBJ2-1): EAEVAQSPRYKITEKSQAVAFWCDPISGHATLYWYRQILGQGPELLVQFQDESVVDDSQLPKDRFSAERLKGVDSTLKIQPAELGDSAMYLCASSLVHSGNEQFFGPGTRLTVL.

The rearrangement links TRBV15 to TRBJ2-1; 9 nucleotides align to TRBD2. CDR1 and CDR2 from the germline V gene are LNHNV and YYDKDF (reference sequence). Unmatched junction bases numbered 9, after V lost 0 bases and J lost 9 bases. The CDR3 sequence is 16 residues long. The CDR3 DNA reads as TGTGCCACCAGCAGAGATCGCAGCGGGGGGCTTGGTGAGCAGTTCTTC. The encoded protein is CATSRDRSGGLGEQFF.

V gene TRBV2 combines with J gene TRBJ1-1, with D perhaps matching TRBD1 (5 bases). V lost 8 bases and J 2 bases, leaving 15 bases between the germline ends. There are 14 residues in the CDR3. The germline CDR1 and CDR2 sequences are SNHLY and FYNNEI. This CDR3 reads CASQGRLFNTEAFF. The CDR3 DNA reads as TGTGCCAGCCAGGGCAGGCTCTTTAACACTGAAGCTTTCTTT.

This clone was observed a single time. The V call is TRBV28, the J call TRBJ1-1; no clear D gene. The V gene lost 2 bases and the J gene lost 0 bases, with 10 bases spanning the gap. Germline V gene data show CDR1 as MDHEN and CDR2 as SYDVKM. CDR3 length: 15 residues. CDR3 residues: CASSLVLQLNTEAFF. The CDR3 nucleotides read TGTGCCAGCAGTTTAGTGCTCCAGCTGAACACTGAAGCTTTCTTT. Looking up the rest from reference TRBV28 and TRBJ1-1 gives the full variable domain: DVKVTQSSRYLVKRTGEKVFLECVQDMDHENMFWYRQDPGLGLRLIYFSYDVKMKEKGDIPEGYSVSREKKERFSLILESASTNQTSMYLCASSLVLQLNTEAFFGQGTRLTVV.

V is TRBV9 and J is TRBJ2-5, with 10 bases identical to TRBD2. After removal of 0 bases from V and 3 bases from J, the junction contained 2 bases not matched to a gene. The CDR3 has 15 residues. CDR1 is SGDLS and CDR2 is YYNGEE in the germline V gene. CDR3 sequence reads: CASSVGLAGEETQYF. Here the CDR3 DNA reads TGTGCCAGCAGCGTAGGGCTAGCGGGGGAAGAGACCCAGTACTTC.

The chain couples TRBV5-6 to TRBJ1-4; perhaps TRBD1 as D (5 bases). This CDR3 is built from 17 residues. V was trimmed by 1 base and J by 1 base, leaving 14 bases between them. Germline lookup yields CDR1 SGHDT and CDR2 YYEEEE. This CDR3 is CASSLWYARVTNEKLFF. CDR3 in DNA: TGTGCCAGCAGCTTGTGGTATGCCAGGGTAACTAATGAAAAACTGTTTTTT.

The CDR3: CASSLGLAHYNEQFF. The CDR3 bases are TGTGCCAGCAGCCTTGGACTAGCCCACTACAATGAGCAGTTCTTC. The genes are TRBV7-3 and TRBJ2-1; 8 nucleotides match TRBD2. The junction had 6 bases not matched to a gene; V was cut back by 5 bases and J by 3 bases. The CDR3 has 15 residues. Germline CDR1 reads SGHTA; CDR2 reads FQGTGA.

The V and J genes are TRBV18 and TRBJ2-1, with TRBD1 matching 7 bases. The CDR3 is 14 residues long. V lost 8 bases and J lost 7; bases outside the gene matches: 11. Looked up from germline, CDR1 is KGHSH and CDR2 is LQKENI. The CDR3 bases are TGTGCCAGCCACAGGGGCGACATGGGGAATGAGCAGTTCTTC. As protein: CASHRGDMGNEQFF.

This clone has more than one count but fewer than ten. This sequence joins TRBV29-1 and TRBJ1-1; D might be TRBD1 (5 bases). CDR1 SQVTM and CDR2 ANQGSEA come from the germline V gene. Trimming left V 5 bases short and J 0 bases short, with 10 bases between. The CDR3 consists of 13 residues. The CDR3 is CSVRRQLNTEAFF. The CDR3 region has the DNA TGCAGCGTTCGGCGACAGCTGAACACTGAAGCTTTCTTT.

The table lists this clone with a few counts. This CDR3 is CASTGQHNKITDTQYF. DNA of the CDR3: TGTGCCAGCACGGGACAGCATAATAAAATCACAGATACGCAGTATTTT. V is TRBV2 and J is TRBJ2-3, with 7 bases lining up with TRBD1. CDR3 length: 16 residues. Germline CDR1 is SNHLY and CDR2 is FYNNEI. The V and J ends lost 7 bases and 2 bases, in that order; junction bases with no gene match: 12.